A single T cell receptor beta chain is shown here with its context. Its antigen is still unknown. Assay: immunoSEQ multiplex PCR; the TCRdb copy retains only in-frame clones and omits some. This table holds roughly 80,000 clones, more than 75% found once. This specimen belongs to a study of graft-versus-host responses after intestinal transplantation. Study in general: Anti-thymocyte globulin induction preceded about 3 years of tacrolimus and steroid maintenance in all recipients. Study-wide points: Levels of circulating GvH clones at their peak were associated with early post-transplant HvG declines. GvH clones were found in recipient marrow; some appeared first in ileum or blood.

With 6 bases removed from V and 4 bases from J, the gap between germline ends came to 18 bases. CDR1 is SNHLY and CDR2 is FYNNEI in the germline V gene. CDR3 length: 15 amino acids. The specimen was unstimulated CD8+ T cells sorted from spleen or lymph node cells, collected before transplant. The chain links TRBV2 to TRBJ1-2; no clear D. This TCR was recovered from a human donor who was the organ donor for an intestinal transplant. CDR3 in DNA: TGTGCCAGCAGCGGCCCGGCCCCGGTGATCTATGGCTACACCTTC. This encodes CASSGPAPVIYGYTF. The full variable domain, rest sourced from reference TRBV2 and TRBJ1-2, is EPEVTQTPSHQVTQMGQEVILRCVPISNHLYFYWYRQILGQKVEFLVSFYNNEISEKSEIFDDQFSVERPDGSNFTLKIRSTKLEDSAMYFCASSGPAPVIYGYTFGSGTRLTVV.